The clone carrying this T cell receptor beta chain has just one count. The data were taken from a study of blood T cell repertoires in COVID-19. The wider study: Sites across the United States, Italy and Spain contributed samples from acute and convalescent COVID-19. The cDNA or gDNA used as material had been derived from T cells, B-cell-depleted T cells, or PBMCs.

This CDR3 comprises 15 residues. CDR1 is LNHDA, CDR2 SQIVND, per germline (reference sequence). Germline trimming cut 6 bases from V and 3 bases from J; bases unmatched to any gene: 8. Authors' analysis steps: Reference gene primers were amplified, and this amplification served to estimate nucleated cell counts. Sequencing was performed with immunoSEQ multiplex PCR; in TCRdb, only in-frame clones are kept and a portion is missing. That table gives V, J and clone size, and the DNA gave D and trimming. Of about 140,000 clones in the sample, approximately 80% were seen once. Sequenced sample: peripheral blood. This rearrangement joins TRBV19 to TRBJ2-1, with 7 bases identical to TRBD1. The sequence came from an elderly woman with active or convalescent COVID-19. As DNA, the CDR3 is TGTGCCAGTAGCCCGGACAGGACAATCTACAATGAGCAGTTCTTC. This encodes CASSPDRTIYNEQFF.